One and the same sample provided the 5 T cell receptor beta chains below, sequenced in a study of neurological immune-mediated disorders. TCRdb independently ran MiXCR on the 5' RACE reads; one entry per CDR3 protein. The data hold tens of thousands of distinct CDR3 sequences, with about 4.9% observed a single time. Sequencing used PBMCs. Receptor source: a man aged 30-40 years with multiple sclerosis.

The V and J genes are TRBV12-3 or TRBV12-4 and TRBJ1-5, with D unclear. V was trimmed by 9 bases and J by 15 bases, leaving 9 bases between them. This CDR3 contains 8 residues. CDR3 loop: CARTPRHF. The CDR3 bases are TGTGCCAGGACACCTAGGCATTTT.

This clonotype was found many times. The chain joins TRBV4-2 to TRBJ2-6; unclear D gene. This CDR3 has 16 residues. Germline V gene lookup returns CDR1 LGHNA and CDR2 YNFKEQ. Trimming removed 0 bases from V and 0 bases from J, with 6 bases in between. The CDR3 nucleotides are TGTGCCAGCAGCCAAGAAGCCGTCTCTGGGGCCAACGTCCTGACTTTC. It yields the protein CASSQEAVSGANVLTF.

This clonotype was seen a handful of times. This chain uses TRBV19 with TRBJ1-2; the D is unclear. CDR1 LNHDA and CDR2 SQIVND come from the germline V gene (reference sequence). This CDR3 contains 11 residues. V lost 4 bases and J lost 6, with 6 bases in between. CDR3 in DNA: TGTGCCAGTAGTAGACGAAATGGCTACACCTTC. Translation: CASSRRNGYTF.

This clonotype was seen at least ten times. The CDR3 nucleotides are TGCAGTGCTAGTGATCCGAGACAGGGAAACACTGAAGCTTTCTTT. Translating gives CSASDPRQGNTEAFF. V is TRBV20-1 and J is TRBJ1-1, with 7 bases that match TRBD1. The length of the CDR3 is 15 residues. V dropped 3 bases and J dropped 2; count of bases not matched to a gene: 9. Germline values: CDR1 DFQATT, CDR2 SNEGSKA (reference sequence).

This clonotype was seen repeatedly, ten times or more. This rearrangement joins TRBV20-1 to TRBJ1-2; D is uncertain. This CDR3 spans 14 amino acids. Trimming pared 3 bases from V and 3 bases from J, leaving 14 bases between. Germline values: CDR1 DFQATT, CDR2 SNEGSKA (reference sequence). The CDR3 DNA follows: TGCAGTGCTAGTAAACAAATTGGGGACTATGGCTACACCTTC. Amino acid sequence: CSASKQIGDYGYTF.